The 27 T cell receptor beta chains given below trace back to one sample, sequenced in a study of shared clonotypes between healthy human individuals (dated by TCRdb to 2018 to 2021). Receptor libraries were prepared by the immunoSEQ multiplex PCR assay. TCRdb carries this immuneACCESS record with in-frame sequences only. Its versions omit some clonotypes, under half of them owing to an unresolved V gene in the studies checked, with the rest unexplained. The sample table lists about 1 million clones, 70% to 80% of them with a count of one. Roughly 1.5% of the sample lies in the top ten. The sequencing sample was made of memory CD4+ T cells sorted from blood. The sample's cell subset or site, from its label and the paper: CD45RA-negative fraction. These receptor sequences come from a man in his late teens or twenties in good health.

Concerning this clone itself: Germline is not matched at one junction end, which may reflect a read error. The CDR3 coding sequence is TGTGCCAGCTTCGACAGGGGAGGGTCGGCCTTGGCTTTT. Residues: CASFDRGGSALAF. The rearrangement joins TRBV28 to TRBJ1-4; 8 bases agree with TRBD1. Germline V lookup: CDR1 MDHEN, CDR2 SYDVKM. The CDR3 contains 13 residues.

The V and J genes are TRBV7-8 and TRBJ1-2; D not resolved. Germline CDR1 and CDR2: SGHVS and FQNEAQ. Trimming shortened V by 5 bases and J by 4 bases, and 11 bases separated the two germline ends. The length of the CDR3 is 13 residues. The CDR3 loop is CASSLGFGYGYTF. DNA for the CDR3: TGTGCCAGCAGCCTAGGCTTCGGCTATGGCTACACCTTC.

This clone occurred once. The J gene is TRBJ1-1, the V gene TRBV29-1; D call uncertain. This CDR3 is 13 amino acids long. Germline-derived CDR1 and CDR2 are SQVTM and ANQGSEA. V lost 6 bases to trimming and J lost 0 bases, with 11 bases between them. The CDR3 DNA sequence: TGCAGCGTGGGTGGTTGGATGAACACTGAAGCTTTCTTT. Translating gives CSVGGWMNTEAFF.

This chain links TRBV13 with TRBJ2-3, with D uncertain. V lost 2 bases to trimming and J lost 2 bases, with 5 bases between them. The germline V gene encodes CDR1 PRHDT and CDR2 FYEKMQ (reference sequence). The CDR3 runs 13 residues. CDR3 sequence (DNA): TGTGCCAGCAGCTTAACCCCCACAGATACGCAGTATTTT. Its translation is CASSLTPTDTQYF. Supplemented by reference TRBV13 and TRBJ2-3, the full variable domain reads AAGVIQSPRHLIKEKRETATLKCYPIPRHDTVYWYQQGPGQDPQFLISFYEKMQSDKGSIPDRFSAQQFSDYHSELNMSSLELGDSALYFCASSLTPTDTQYFGPGTRLTVL.

A word on this clone: At the DNA level, this CDR3 is encoded by other sequences in the same sample as well. The chain is built from TRBV6-1 and TRBJ1-4; D is possibly TRBD1 (5 bases). Germline V gene data show CDR1 as MNHNS and CDR2 as SASEGT. The V end lost 3 bases, the J end lost 0 bases, and 11 bases lay between the germline ends. This CDR3 has 16 amino acids. CDR3 amino acids: CASSDRGLATNEKLFF. The CDR3 DNA reads as TGTGCCAGCAGTGACCGGGGCCTGGCAACTAATGAAAAACTGTTTTTT.

This clone has only a few counts. The chain carries TRBV28 and TRBJ1-2; TRBD1 matches 9 bases. Germline values: CDR1 MDHEN, CDR2 SYDVKM. The CDR3 runs to 15 residues. The ends lost 5 bases at V and 8 bases at J; junction bases unmatched: 12. The CDR3 sequence is CASSAGTGSTLGYTF. The DNA of the CDR3 is TGTGCCAGCAGTGCCGGGACAGGGTCTACGTTGGGCTACACCTTC.

This clone came up once. This chain uses TRBV28 with TRBJ1-4; D is possibly TRBD1 (6 bases). Trimming cost V 3 bases and J 7 bases, with 24 bases left between them. The germline V gene has CDR1 MDHEN and CDR2 SYDVKM. This CDR3 has 18 residues. The CDR3 DNA is TGTGCCAGCAGTTTCCACACCTTTTTCAGGGGCGGGGGTGAAAAACTGTTTTTT. As protein: CASSFHTFFRGGGEKLFF.

The chain is built from TRBV7-8 and TRBJ1-4, with D maybe TRBD1 (6 bases). V lost 6 bases and J 0 bases, leaving 11 bases between the germline ends. CDR1 SGHVS and CDR2 FQNEAQ come from the germline V gene. CDR3 length equals 15 residues. DNA for the CDR3: TGTGCCAGCAGGATCGGGGGCACAACTAATGAAAAACTGTTTTTT. Protein sequence: CASRIGGTTNEKLFF.

The chain has TRBV9 and TRBJ1-3, with D uncertain. Trimming cost V 0 bases and J 4 bases, with 14 bases left between them. The CDR3 totals 16 residues. Germline assignment: CDR1 SGDLS and CDR2 YYNGEE. The CDR3 region is CASSVDPAPMGNTIYF. CDR3 DNA sequence: TGTGCCAGCAGCGTAGATCCCGCTCCAATGGGAAACACCATATATTTT. The full variable domain, rest sourced from reference TRBV9 and TRBJ1-3, is DSGVTQTPKHLITATGQRVTLRCSPRSGDLSVYWYQQSLDQGLQFLIQYYNGEERAKGNILERFSAQQFPDLHSELNLSSLELGDSALYFCASSVDPAPMGNTIYFGEGSWLTVV.

This chain uses TRBV6-1 with TRBJ1-1, with D perhaps matching TRBD1 (5 bases). The CDR3 is 14 residues long. Per germline, CDR1 MNHNS and CDR2 SASEGT. With 4 bases removed from V and 5 bases from J, the gap between germline ends came to 14 bases. CDR3 loop: CASSAEGIWTEAFF. DNA for the CDR3: TGTGCCAGCAGTGCGGAGGGGATATGGACTGAAGCTTTCTTT.

This clone was seen a few times. The V call is TRBV20-1, the J call TRBJ1-1; D gene ambiguous. The CDR3 contains 10 residues. In germline, CDR1 is DFQATT, CDR2 SNEGSKA (reference sequence). For the CDR3, the DNA is TGCAGGCCCCAGAACACTGAAGCTTTCTTT. Protein: CRPQNTEAFF.

The chain employs TRBV7-8 and TRBJ1-2; TRBD1 aligns across 10 bases. J gave up 6 bases and V 1 base, and 5 bases lay outside the gene matches. Germline assignment: CDR1 SGHVS and CDR2 FQNEAQ. This CDR3 region has 15 residues. CDR3 residues: CASSLGGQGVDGYTF. Written as DNA, the CDR3 is TGTGCCAGCAGCTTAGGAGGACAGGGGGTAGATGGCTACACCTTC.

This clone was counted between two and nine times. CDR3 in amino acids: CASSVTAHTEAFF. In DNA, the CDR3 is TGTGCCAGCAGCGTGACGGCCCACACTGAAGCTTTCTTT. The gene calls are TRBV9 and TRBJ1-1; unclear D gene. The germline V and J ends were trimmed by 2 bases and 3 bases, with 8 bases remaining between them. The CDR3 loop spans 13 amino acids. The germline CDR1 and CDR2 sequences are SGDLS and YYNGEE.

The table lists this clone with a count of one. The V call is TRBV7-2, the J call TRBJ2-5; 8 bases map to TRBD2. There are 14 residues in the CDR3. Per the germline V gene, CDR1 is SGHTA and CDR2 is FQGNSA. V shed 5 bases, J shed 5 bases, and the junction held 7 bases outside the gene matches. CDR3 region: CASSRSGSGETQYF. As DNA, the CDR3 is TGTGCCAGCAGCCGAAGCGGGAGCGGGGAGACCCAGTACTTC.

The V and J genes are TRBV5-4 and TRBJ1-2, with D possibly matching TRBD1 (6 bases). V was trimmed by 5 bases and J by 10 bases, leaving 21 bases between them. From germline, CDR1 is SGHNT and CDR2 YYREEE (reference sequence). The CDR3 sequence is 14 residues long. The CDR3 sequence is CASRSSTGNSDYTF. The CDR3 bases are TGTGCCAGCAGAAGTTCTACAGGGAACTCTGACTACACCTTC.

V is TRBV18 and J is TRBJ1-6; D not resolved. The CDR3 has 13 residues. The germline V gene encodes CDR1 KGHSH and CDR2 LQKENI. V was pared by 3 bases and J by 5 bases, with 5 bases between. The CDR3, as DNA: TGTGCCAGCTCACCGGTCGATAATTCACCCCTCCACTTT. This codes for CASSPVDNSPLHF.

This clone was seen just once. The genes are TRBV19 and TRBJ2-7, with 10 bases that match TRBD2. This CDR3 is 16 amino acids long. Germline trimming cut 4 bases from V and 1 base from J; bases unmatched to any gene: 7. The germline V gene encodes CDR1 LNHDA and CDR2 SQIVND (reference sequence). For the CDR3, the DNA is TGTGCCAGTAGTAGGCTAGCGGGAGTGGGGTCCTACGAGCAGTACTTC. Protein: CASSRLAGVGSYEQYF.

This sequence joins TRBV4-3 and TRBJ1-4; D is unclear. Trimming shortened V by 1 base and J by 7 bases, and 16 bases separated the two germline ends. Germline V gene sequence: CDR1 LGHNA, CDR2 YSLEER. This CDR3 contains 16 residues. CDR3 in DNA: TGCGCCAGCAGCCAAGTTGGGCGGGCCTCGGTTGAAAAACTGTTTTTT. Protein: CASSQVGRASVEKLFF.

Many counts were recorded for this clone. Other nucleotide sequences from this sample produce the same CDR3. The V gene is TRBV9, the J gene TRBJ1-6, with D possibly being TRBD1 (5 bases). The CDR3 spans 14 residues. V was cut by 0 bases and J by 7 bases, with 8 bases left in between. Germline lookup yields CDR1 SGDLS and CDR2 YYNGEE. The CDR3 bases are TGTGCCAGCAGCGTAGGAAGGGGAAATTCACCCCTCCACTTT. Amino acids: CASSVGRGNSPLHF.

The chain combines TRBV5-4 with TRBJ2-3; 9 nucleotides line up with TRBD2. The CDR3 has 17 residues. Looked up from germline, CDR1 is SGHNT and CDR2 is YYREEE (reference sequence). V lost 4 bases, J lost 0 bases, and 9 bases stayed unmatched. CDR3 DNA sequence: TGTGCCAGCAGCCCGGGGAGCGGGAGGCCTAGCACAGATACGCAGTATTTT. Its protein product is CASSPGSGRPSTDTQYF.

This chain connects TRBV27 to TRBJ2-3; either TRBD1 or TRBD2 may fit D (5 bases each). CDR1 and CDR2 from the germline V gene are MNHEY and SMNVEV (reference sequence). The V gene lost 7 bases and the J gene lost 2 bases, with 16 bases spanning the gap. This CDR3 comprises 15 residues. The CDR3 sequence: CASTRGRSYTDTQYF. The DNA for the CDR3 is TGTGCCAGCACCCGGGGACGGAGTTACACAGATACGCAGTATTTT.

This clone was counted between two and nine times. The rearrangement uses TRBV5-1 and TRBJ2-1; TRBD2 aligns across 8 bases. Germline trimming cut 2 bases from V and 8 bases from J; bases unmatched to any gene: 15. The germline V gene has CDR1 SGHRS and CDR2 YFSETQ. CDR3 length: 17 amino acids. CDR3 in DNA: TGCGCCAGCAGCTTCGTCGTGGGCGGGACTAGTTTCGATGAGCAGTTCTTC. This encodes CASSFVVGGTSFDEQFF. Full variable domain (missing parts from reference TRBV5-1 and TRBJ2-1): KAGVTQTPRYLIKTRGQQVTLSCSPISGHRSVSWYQQTPGQGLQFLFEYFSETQRNKGNFPGRFSGRQFSNSRSEMNVSTLELGDSALYLCASSFVVGGTSFDEQFFGPGTRLTVL.

The CDR3 is CASSLGQGMTNTEAFF. The CDR3 coding sequence is TGTGCCAGCAGCTTAGGACAGGGAATGACGAACACTGAAGCTTTCTTT. The chain employs TRBV13 and TRBJ1-1; possibly TRBD1 for D (6 bases). The CDR3 is 16 residues long. V lost 0 bases to trimming and J lost 1 base, with 12 bases between them. CDR1 PRHDT and CDR2 FYEKMQ come from the germline V gene (reference sequence).

This clone has only a few counts. The CDR3 DNA follows: TGTGCCTGGAATTTCGGGGTCGAAGGCTACACCTTC. This encodes CAWNFGVEGYTF. This chain connects TRBV30 to TRBJ1-2; no reliable D call. Germline-derived CDR1 and CDR2 are GTSNPN and SVGIG (reference sequence). The CDR3 totals 12 residues. Trimming stripped 4 bases from V and 8 bases from J, with 14 bases between.

The CDR3 here is CASSQLNVLTF. CDR3 bases: TGTGCCAGCAGCCAGCTGAACGTCCTGACTTTC. The rearrangement joins TRBV7-2 to TRBJ2-6, with D unclear. V was shortened by 5 bases and J by 10 bases, with 6 bases between the two germline ends. The CDR3 is 11 amino acids. CDR1 is SGHTA, CDR2 FQGNSA, per germline.

The chain has TRBV30 and TRBJ1-2; D is unclear. CDR3 length: 13 amino acids. Between the trimmed V and J ends, which lost 0 bases and 4 bases, there was a span of 9 bases. Germline loops: CDR1 GTSNPN, CDR2 SVGIG (reference sequence). The CDR3 protein is CAWSVVGTYGYTF. CDR3 DNA sequence: TGTGCCTGGAGTGTAGTGGGTACCTATGGCTACACCTTC.

This clone was observed at least ten times. This chain uses TRBV27 with TRBJ2-5; 7 bases map to TRBD2. With V trimmed by 3 bases and J by 2 bases, 9 bases remained unmatched. Germline CDR1 MNHEY, CDR2 SMNVEV (reference sequence). The CDR3 extends over 16 amino acids. In DNA form, the CDR3 reads TGTGCCAGCAGTTTCACGGGGGGAGGCGATCAAGAGACCCAGTACTTC. This sequence encodes CASSFTGGGDQETQYF.